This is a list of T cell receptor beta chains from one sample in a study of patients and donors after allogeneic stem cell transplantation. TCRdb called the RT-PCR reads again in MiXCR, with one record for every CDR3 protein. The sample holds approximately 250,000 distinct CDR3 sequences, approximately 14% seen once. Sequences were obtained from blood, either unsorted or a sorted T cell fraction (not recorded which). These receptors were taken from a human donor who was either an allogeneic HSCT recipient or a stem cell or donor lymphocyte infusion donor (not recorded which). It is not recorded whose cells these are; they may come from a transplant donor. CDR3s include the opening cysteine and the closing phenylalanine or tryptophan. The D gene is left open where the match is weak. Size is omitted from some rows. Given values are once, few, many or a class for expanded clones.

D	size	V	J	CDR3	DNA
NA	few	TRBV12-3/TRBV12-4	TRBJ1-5	CASSLEAGYSQPQHF	TGTGCCAGCAGTTTAGAGGCAGGGTATTCTCAGCCCCAGCATTTT
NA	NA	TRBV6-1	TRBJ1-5	CASRKTTYGNQPQHF	TGTGCCAGCAGGAAAACTACGTACGGCAATCAGCCCCAGCATTTT
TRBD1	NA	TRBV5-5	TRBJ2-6	CASSLESGGAGANVLTF	TGTGCCAGCAGCTTGGAGTCAGGGGGAGCTGGGGCCAACGTCCTGACTTTC
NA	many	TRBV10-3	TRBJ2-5	CAISESQGRGETQYF	TGTGCCATCAGTGAGTCGCAGGGGAGAGGAGAGACCCAGTACTTC
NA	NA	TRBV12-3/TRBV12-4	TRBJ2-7	CASSQDLGLVAYF	TGTGCCAGCAGCCAAGACTTGGGTTTAGTGGCGTACTTC
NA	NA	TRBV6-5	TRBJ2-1	CASSYEGGAYNEQFF	TGTGCCAGCAGTTACGAGGGGGGGGCCTACAATGAGCAGTTCTTC
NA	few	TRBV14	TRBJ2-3	CASRRGGDTQYF	TGTGCCAGCAGGAGGGGCGGAGATACGCAGTATTTT
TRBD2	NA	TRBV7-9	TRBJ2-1	CASSVIAGVGPNEQFF	TGTGCCAGCAGCGTCATCGCGGGAGTAGGCCCCAATGAGCAGTTCTTC
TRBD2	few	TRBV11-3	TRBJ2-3	CASMGGRSSDTQYF	TGTGCCAGCATGGGCGGGAGGTCGTCAGATACGCAGTATTTT
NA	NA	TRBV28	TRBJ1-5	CASSLIGQYSNQPQHF	TGTGCCAGCAGTTTAATAGGGCAATATAGCAATCAGCCCCAGCATTTT
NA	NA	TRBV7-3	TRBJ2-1	CASSLETGHNEQFF	TGTGCCAGCAGCTTAGAAACTGGACACAATGAGCAGTTCTTC
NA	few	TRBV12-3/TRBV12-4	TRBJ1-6	CASKRSSYNSPLHF	TGTGCCAGCAAGAGGAGCTCCTATAATTCACCCCTCCACTTT
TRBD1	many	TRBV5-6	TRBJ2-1	CASSLDGQGYNEQFF	TGTGCCAGCAGCTTGGACGGACAGGGGTACAATGAGCAGTTCTTC
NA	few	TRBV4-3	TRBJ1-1	CASSQGGAGVNTEAFF	TGCGCCAGCAGCCAAGGAGGGGCAGGGGTAAACACTGAAGCTTTCTTT
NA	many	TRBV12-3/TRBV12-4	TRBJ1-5	CASSSSFVVPVSNQPQHF	TGTGCCAGCAGCTCCTCTTTCGTCGTCCCCGTAAGCAATCAGCCCCAGCATTTT
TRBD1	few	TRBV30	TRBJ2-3	CAWEQWGQGPIDTQYF	TGTGCCTGGGAACAGTGGGGACAGGGACCCATAGATACGCAGTATTTT
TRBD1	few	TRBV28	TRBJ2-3	CASSSSGTGAGDTQYF	TGTGCCAGCAGTTCCTCCGGGACAGGGGCCGGAGATACGCAGTATTTT
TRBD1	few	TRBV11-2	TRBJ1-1	CASSLIGQGVAFF	TGTGCCAGCAGCTTAATAGGACAGGGTGTAGCTTTCTTT
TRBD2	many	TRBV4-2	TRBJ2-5	CASSQGLAGDQETQYF	TGTGCCAGCAGCCAGGGACTAGCGGGGGACCAAGAGACCCAGTACTTC
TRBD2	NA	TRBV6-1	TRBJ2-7	CASRGLAGVTEGEQYF	TGTGCCAGCAGGGGACTAGCGGGGGTTACCGAAGGGGAGCAGTACTTC